Listed below are T cell receptor beta chains from one sample, sequenced in a study of blood T cell repertoires in COVID-19. This table comes from immunoSEQ multiplex PCR, and its TCRdb copy is limited to in-frame clones, with some not included. The sample lists about 80,000 clones, around 79% occurring once. Source material: peripheral blood. The receptors were sampled from an elderly man with acute or convalescent COVID-19. The CDR3 runs from the conserved cysteine through the conserved F or W. Fields, in order: J gene, D gene, CDR3 length, clone size, V gene, CDR3 DNA, CDR3 protein. D genes are given only for firm matches. The size field is filled for only some rows; it gives once, few, many or a size class.

TRBJ2-1,-,13,-,TRBV19,TGTGCCAGTAGTATGGGACTCGTAAATGAGCAGTTCTTC,CASSMGLVNEQFF
TRBJ1-6,TRBD1,16,-,TRBV7-2,TGTGCCAGCAGCCCGCGGACAGGGACTCGAGATTCACCCCTCCACTTT,CASSPRTGTRDSPLHF
TRBJ2-1,TRBD1,13,-,TRBV24-1,TGTGCCACCAGTGACCAGACAGGGCGCGGGCAGTTCTTC,CATSDQTGRGQFF
TRBJ1-5,-,14,-,TRBV6-5,TGTGCCAGCAGTTACGTCGTCAGCAATCAGCCCCAGCATTTT,CASSYVVSNQPQHF
TRBJ1-5,-,15,-,TRBV11-2,TGTGCCAGCAGCTTTGGGGGGTTTAGCAATCAGCCCCAGCATTTT,CASSFGGFSNQPQHF
TRBJ2-5,TRBD1,14,once,TRBV10-3,TGTGCCATCAGCGACAGGGGGCAGGGGGAGACCCAGTACTTC,CAISDRGQGETQYF
TRBJ1-1,-,13,-,TRBV3-1/TRBV3-2,TGTGCCAGCAGCCCCCGGGACTTCACTGGAGCTTTCTTT,CASSPRDFTGAFF
TRBJ1-6,-,17,-,TRBV6-1,TGTGCCAGCAGTGATCGGAGGGCTAGCTCCTATAATTCACCCCTCCACTTT,CASSDRRASSYNSPLHF
TRBJ1-2,-,13,-,TRBV12-3/TRBV12-4,TGTGCCAGCAGTTTCCGCAGGGAGGATGGCTACACCTTC,CASSFRREDGYTF
TRBJ2-2,-,15,-,TRBV7-3,TGTGCCAGCAGCAAAAGACAGGGGAGGGACGGGGAGCTGTTTTTT,CASSKRQGRDGELFF
TRBJ2-3,-,12,-,TRBV10-1,TGCGCCAGCAGTGACTACACAGATACGCAGTATTTT,CASSDYTDTQYF
TRBJ2-7,-,12,-,TRBV12-3/TRBV12-4,TGTGCCAGCAGTTTAATCGGGAACGAGCAGTACTTC,CASSLIGNEQYF
TRBJ1-3,-,17,once,TRBV14,TGTGCCAGCAGCCGCCGCTCCGGGGATGGCTCTGGAAACACCATATATTTT,CASSRRSGDGSGNTIYF
TRBJ1-1,-,13,-,TRBV9,TGTGCCAGCAGCTTCCAGGGGAACACTGAAGCTTTCTTT,CASSFQGNTEAFF
TRBJ2-7,-,16,-,TRBV6-1,TGTGCCAGCAGTGAGTTACAGCCCCATCGAACCTACGAGCAGTACTTC,CASSELQPHRTYEQYF
TRBJ1-5,-,14,-,TRBV6-5,TGTGCCAGCAGGTCGGACAGTAGCAATCAGCCCCAGCATTTT,CASRSDSSNQPQHF
TRBJ2-5,TRBD2,13,once,TRBV18,TGTGCCAGCTCACCAGCGGGAGGCGAGACCCAGTACTTC,CASSPAGGETQYF
TRBJ2-7,-,12,-,TRBV5-5,TGTGCCAGCAGCTTATCCTTGTACGAGCAGTACTTC,CASSLSLYEQYF
TRBJ1-3,-,13,-,TRBV9,TGTGCCAGCAGCGCAGACTCTGGAAACACCATATATTTT,CASSADSGNTIYF
TRBJ2-7,-,15,-,TRBV5-4,TGTGCCAGCAGCTTGGCCGGGGTCATGGCCCACGAGCAGTACTTC,CASSLAGVMAHEQYF
TRBJ2-1,TRBD2,16,-,TRBV7-3,TGTGCCAGCAGCTTATTTTCTAGCGGGGTGTACAATGAGCAGTTCTTC,CASSLFSSGVYNEQFF
TRBJ1-5,-,17,-,TRBV5-6,TGTGCCAGCAGCCTTCTATCACAGCACGCCTGGAATCAGCCCCAGCATTTT,CASSLLSQHAWNQPQHF
TRBJ2-7,TRBD1,14,-,TRBV5-1,TGCGCCAGCAGCTCCCCGGGACAGGGTAACGAGCAGTACTTC,CASSSPGQGNEQYF
TRBJ1-1,-,14,once,TRBV29-1,TGCAGCGTTGAGTTTTCCGGGGGTGTCACTGAAGCTTTCTTT,CSVEFSGGVTEAFF
TRBJ1-2,-,15,few,TRBV11-2,TGTGCCAGCAGCTTAGGGGCAGGGCCTTCTCTCGGCTACACCTTC,CASSLGAGPSLGYTF
TRBJ1-5,TRBD1,16,-,TRBV4-1,TGCGCCAGCAGCCAAGATGGACAGGGGGCGGGTCAGCCCCAGCATTTT,CASSQDGQGAGQPQHF
TRBJ2-2,TRBD2,18,-,TRBV5-4,TGTGCCAGCAGCTTGTCGCCAGCGGGGGGTCTTAACACCGGGGAGCTGTTTTTT,CASSLSPAGGLNTGELFF
TRBJ2-7,-,11,-,TRBV18,TGTGCCAGCTCATCTTCCTACGAGCAGTACTTC,CASSSSYEQYF